Each of the 26 T cell receptor beta chains below was sequenced from the same sample in a study of OX40 agonist ivuxolimab in advanced cancers. Data came from immunoSEQ multiplex PCR; TCRdb stores just in-frame clones and leaves some out. The sample shows some 97,000 clones, almost 90% of them seen only once. The sequencing used CD4+ or CD8+ T cells sorted from blood, collected in a trial of the OX40 agonist ivuxolimab. The receptors were gathered from an adult with an advanced solid tumor such as melanoma, head and neck, liver or kidney cancer.

This chain joins TRBV2 and TRBJ2-3; 13 bases map to TRBD2. Germline V gene data show CDR1 as SNHLY and CDR2 as FYNNEI. Trimming cost V 5 bases and J 6 bases; bases outside gene matches: 8. The CDR3 loop spans 16 amino acids. CDR3 in amino acids: CASSKWTSGGGDTQYF. CDR3 DNA: TGTGCCAGCAGTAAATGGACTAGCGGGGGCGGGGATACGCAGTATTTT. Based on the CDR3 plus reference TRBV2 and TRBJ2-3, the full variable domain is EPEVTQTPSHQVTQMGQEVILRCVPISNHLYFYWYRQILGQKVEFLVSFYNNEISEKSEIFDDQFSVERPDGSNFTLKIRSTKLEDSAMYFCASSKWTSGGGDTQYFGPGTRLTVL.

The chain joins TRBV19 to TRBJ2-7, with TRBD2 identical over 9 bases. This CDR3 is built from 20 residues. The germline V gene encodes CDR1 LNHDA and CDR2 SQIVND (reference sequence). V dropped 6 bases and J dropped 2; count of bases not matched to a gene: 23. CDR3 sequence reads: CASSNLFGSGRSGFTYEQYF. The CDR3 bases are TGTGCCAGTAGCAACCTTTTTGGTAGCGGGAGATCTGGGTTTACCTACGAGCAGTACTTC.

The chain employs TRBV6-1 and TRBJ2-7, with D hard to call. The CDR3 covers 14 residues. V lost 0 bases and J lost 5, with 11 bases in between. CDR1 and CDR2 (germline): MNHNS, SASEGT. CDR3 residues: CASSEATIVNEQYF. CDR3 nucleotide sequence: TGTGCCAGCAGTGAAGCCACAATCGTTAACGAGCAGTACTTC.

This chain links TRBV5-6 with TRBJ2-1, with TRBD2 identical over 7 bases. V lost 4 bases and J lost 1; bases outside the gene matches: 5. Germline values: CDR1 SGHDT, CDR2 YYEEEE. The CDR3 is 15 amino acids. The CDR3 reads CASSPKRGSYNEQFF. The CDR3 DNA reads as TGTGCCAGCAGCCCAAAGCGGGGATCCTACAATGAGCAGTTCTTC.

V is TRBV28 and J is TRBJ2-5, with 9 positions matching TRBD2. The CDR3 loop spans 16 amino acids. Germline V gene data show CDR1 as MDHEN and CDR2 as SYDVKM. Losses at the gene ends were 5 bases for V and 1 base for J; bases not matched to a gene: 8. DNA for the CDR3: TGTGCCAGCAGTCCATCAAAGGGACTAGCCCAAGAGACCCAGTACTTC. Translated, it gives CASSPSKGLAQETQYF.

Of note for this clone: The junction departs from the called germline gene at one end, perhaps through a read error. V is TRBV2 and J is TRBJ2-7, with unresolved D. This CDR3 spans 13 amino acids. Germline V lookup: CDR1 SNHLY, CDR2 FYNNEI. This CDR3 is CASSVYTNPPIRF. CDR3 bases: TGTGCCAGCAGTGTCTACACCAACCCCCCAATTCGCTTC.

This clone appeared a few times. The chain employs TRBV29-1 and TRBJ2-7; no firm D call. V shed 5 bases and J shed 6 bases, with 14 bases lying between them. CDR1 is SQVTM, CDR2 ANQGSEA, per germline. This CDR3 has 12 residues. CDR3 residues: CSVSDTDREQYF. The CDR3 DNA reads TGCAGCGTTTCCGACACGGACCGCGAGCAGTACTTC.

The rearrangement uses TRBV5-1 and TRBJ1-1; no clear D. Germline V gene sequence: CDR1 SGHRS, CDR2 YFSETQ. This CDR3 is 13 amino acids long. V was trimmed by 6 bases and J by 0 bases, leaving 9 bases between them. The DNA for the CDR3 is TGCGCCAGCACCCTCGGCATGAACACTGAAGCTTTCTTT. It is translated as CASTLGMNTEAFF. Combining the CDR3 with reference TRBV5-1 and TRBJ1-1 gives the whole variable domain KAGVTQTPRYLIKTRGQQVTLSCSPISGHRSVSWYQQTPGQGLQFLFEYFSETQRNKGNFPGRFSGRQFSNSRSEMNVSTLELGDSALYLCASTLGMNTEAFFGQGTRLTVV.

Only one count was recorded for this clone. The CDR3 DNA follows: TGTGCCAGCAGCGTAGATATGAGTTGGGGCCGGTACGAGCAGTACTTC. As protein: CASSVDMSWGRYEQYF. The chain has TRBV9 and TRBJ2-7; perhaps TRBD1 as D (5 bases). The CDR3 consists of 16 residues. Looked up from germline, CDR1 is SGDLS and CDR2 is YYNGEE. The V and J ends lost 0 bases and 4 bases respectively, with 17 bases between them.

The chain is built from TRBV5-4 and TRBJ2-5, with 8 bases lining up with TRBD2. The V segment lost 4 bases and the J segment 5 bases; nucleotides outside the gene matches: 16. Germline values: CDR1 SGHNT, CDR2 YYREEE (reference sequence). This CDR3 contains 17 residues. The CDR3 is CASSRSSGSRLRETQYF. CDR3 DNA sequence: TGTGCCAGCAGCCGCTCGAGCGGGAGCCGACTTAGGGAGACCCAGTACTTC.

The genes are TRBV4-1 and TRBJ1-5; no reliable D call. Germline V gene lookup returns CDR1 MGHRA and CDR2 YSYEKL. This CDR3 has 18 amino acids. V dropped 4 bases and J dropped 1 base, with 20 bases sitting between them. CDR3 sequence: CASSPTTTTTQSNQPQHF. CDR3 nucleotide sequence: TGCGCCAGCAGCCCGACAACAACAACTACACAGAGCAATCAGCCCCAGCATTTT.

This clone was seen only a few times. This chain links TRBV18 with TRBJ1-5; D ambiguous. Germline CDR1 and CDR2: KGHSH and LQKENI. This CDR3 is 18 amino acids long. V was pared by 0 bases and J by 1 base, with 16 bases between. The CDR3 DNA sequence: TGTGCCAGCTCACCACCGAGCTTGGACTTAGGGAGCAATCAGCCCCAGCATTTT. Protein product: CASSPPSLDLGSNQPQHF.

V gene TRBV5-1 combines with J gene TRBJ2-3, with D possibly TRBD2 on 5 matching bases. The CDR3 runs to 15 residues. Germline V gives CDR1 SGHRS, CDR2 YFSETQ. Trimming took off 5 bases at V and 0 bases at J, with 13 bases between the two ends. In DNA, the CDR3 is TGCGCCAGCAGGAGGGTCGGTTCTAGCACAGATACGCAGTATTTT. Protein: CASRRVGSSTDTQYF.

This clone appeared once. The rearrangement uses TRBV19 and TRBJ2-1; TRBD1 matches at 9 bases. Looked up from germline, CDR1 is LNHDA and CDR2 is SQIVND (reference sequence). This CDR3 contains 17 residues. The ends lost 0 bases at V and 9 bases at J; junction bases unmatched: 12. The CDR3, as DNA: TGTGCCAGTAGTATAGATGCCGTCTGGACAGGGGTGGGTGAGCAGTTCTTC. As protein: CASSIDAVWTGVGEQFF.

This chain links TRBV7-2 with TRBJ2-1; 9 nucleotides align to TRBD1. CDR1 is SGHTA, CDR2 FQGNSA, per germline. Trimming at V came to 2 bases and at J to 0 bases, leaving 5 bases not matched to a gene. This CDR3 is 17 amino acids long. CDR3 nucleotide sequence: TGTGCCAGCAGCTTAATACAGGGGGCCTACTCCTACAATGAGCAGTTCTTC. It codes for CASSLIQGAYSYNEQFF. The whole variable domain, filled in from reference TRBV7-2 and TRBJ2-1, reads GAGVSQSPSNKVTEKGKDVELRCDPISGHTALYWYRQSLGQGLEFLIYFQGNSAPDKSGLPSDRFSAERTGGSVSTLTIQRTQQEDSAVYLCASSLIQGAYSYNEQFFGPGTRLTVL.

V is TRBV9 and J is TRBJ2-5; 14 positions agree with TRBD2. The CDR3 is 18 residues long. CDR1 SGDLS and CDR2 YYNGEE come from the germline V gene. V lost 2 bases and J lost 5; bases outside the gene matches: 11. CDR3 region: CASSVSTGLAGVRETQYF. The CDR3 region has the DNA TGTGCCAGCAGCGTTAGCACGGGACTAGCGGGAGTTCGGGAGACCCAGTACTTC.

The chain combines TRBV5-1 with TRBJ2-5; 7 positions agree with TRBD1. The junction had 11 bases not matched to a gene; V was cut back by 5 bases and J by 1 base. Germline values: CDR1 SGHRS, CDR2 YFSETQ. This CDR3 contains 16 residues. The CDR3 bases are TGCGCCAGCAGAGGGGGCGTGGGAGAGATCCAAGAGACCCAGTACTTC. Amino acid sequence: CASRGGVGEIQETQYF.

The genes are TRBV6-1 and TRBJ2-5; D not resolved. The V and J ends lost 4 bases and 4 bases respectively, with 10 bases between them. Germline CDR1 is MNHNS and CDR2 is SASEGT. This CDR3 has 13 residues. The CDR3 protein is CASSGGRRETQYF. The CDR3, as DNA: TGTGCCAGCAGTGGAGGCAGGAGAGAGACCCAGTACTTC.

CDR3 sequence reads: CASSLMGAYEQYF. Here the CDR3 DNA reads TGTGCCAGCAGTTTAATGGGGGCCTACGAGCAGTACTTC. This sequence joins TRBV28 and TRBJ2-7; D assignment may be TRBD1 or TRBD2 (5 bases each). Trimming stripped 2 bases from V and 2 bases from J, with 7 bases between. The CDR3 extends over 13 amino acids. Germline lookup yields CDR1 MDHEN and CDR2 SYDVKM.

The CDR3 DNA reads TGTGCCAGCAGCTTAACGGCGGGAGCGGGCACCGGGGAGCTGTTTTTT. It yields the protein CASSLTAGAGTGELFF. The V and J genes are TRBV7-3 and TRBJ2-2, with TRBD2 matching over 7 bases. V gave up 0 bases and J gave up 4 bases; unmatched junction bases: 5. CDR1 SGHTA and CDR2 FQGTGA come from the germline V gene. The CDR3 consists of 16 residues.

This chain uses TRBV5-1 with TRBJ1-1, with 10 bases identical to TRBD1. V shed 3 bases, J shed 4 bases, and the junction held 9 bases outside the gene matches. The CDR3 has 16 residues. Germline V gives CDR1 SGHRS, CDR2 YFSETQ. CDR3 sequence reads: CASSSLTGGSGTEAFF. CDR3 coding DNA: TGCGCCAGCAGCTCGTTGACAGGGGGCAGTGGCACTGAAGCTTTCTTT.

The V and J genes are TRBV27 and TRBJ2-2; TRBD1 agrees at 11 bases. Losses at the gene ends were 5 bases for V and 6 bases for J; bases not matched to a gene: 11. The length of the CDR3 is 17 residues. Per the germline V gene, CDR1 is MNHEY and CDR2 is SMNVEV (reference sequence). The CDR3 DNA reads as TGTGCCAGCAGTATCTCCGGGACAGGGGGTTTTCCCGGGGAGCTGTTTTTT. Translated: CASSISGTGGFPGELFF.

A few counts support this clone. V is TRBV6-5 and J is TRBJ1-4, with 7 bases lining up with TRBD1. V lost 5 bases, J lost 14 bases, and 17 bases stayed unmatched. The CDR3 totals 15 residues. The V gene's germline CDR1 is MNHEY and CDR2 SVGAGI. The CDR3 DNA reads as TGTGCCAGCAGTCTTGGAATTACTGGCAGGGGGAAGCTGTTTTTT. Its protein is CASSLGITGRGKLFF.

The chain employs TRBV5-6 and TRBJ2-3; 8 positions match TRBD1. This CDR3 has 16 residues. J lost 1 base, V lost 2 bases, and 6 bases had no gene match. CDR1 is SGHDT and CDR2 is YYEEEE in the germline V gene. The CDR3 region is CASSLLAGGRTDTQYF. For the CDR3, the DNA is TGTGCCAGCAGCTTACTAGCAGGGGGCCGCACAGATACGCAGTATTTT.

Concerning this clone itself: The junction does not match germline at one end; this may be a read error. This chain connects TRBV19 to TRBJ2-3; D assignment may be TRBD1 or TRBD2 (5 bases each). The CDR3 extends over 15 amino acids. Germline CDR1 and CDR2: LNHDA and SQIVND (reference sequence). As DNA, the CDR3 is TGTGCCAGTAGTGGAGGTCAGGGAGTAACAGTTACGCAGTATTTT. It yields the protein CASSGGQGVTVTQYF.

V is TRBV7-3 and J is TRBJ1-5, with 8 bases matching TRBD1. The CDR3 is 14 amino acids. V trimming: 5 bases; J trimming: 6 bases; junction bases outside the gene matches: 6. Germline V gene data show CDR1 as SGHTA and CDR2 as FQGTGA. CDR3 sequence reads: CASSLQGAGQPQHF. The CDR3 nucleotides are TGTGCCAGCAGCCTGCAGGGGGCGGGTCAGCCCCAGCATTTT.